This T cell receptor (beta chain) was recorded in a study of control samples from healthy donors and cancer patients. This CDR3 is built from 13 residues. Germline V gives CDR1 SGHTA, CDR2 FQGNSA. V was pared by 3 bases and J by 6 bases, with 11 bases between. This table comes from immunoSEQ multiplex PCR, and its TCRdb copy is limited to in-frame clones, with some not included. The sample has 150,000 to 200,000 clones; 94% are singletons. The sequence came from a woman aged 18-30 years in good health. This chain links TRBV7-2 with TRBJ2-5; a weak D match, TRBD2 (6 bases). Sequenced input: blood. The CDR3 here is CASSFKGGKTQYF. The DNA of the CDR3 is TGTGCCAGCAGCTTTAAGGGCGGGAAGACCCAGTACTTC. The full variable domain, with the rest looked up from reference TRBV7-2 and TRBJ2-5, is GAGVSQSPSNKVTEKGKDVELRCDPISGHTALYWYRQSLGQGLEFLIYFQGNSAPDKSGLPSDRFSAERTGGSVSTLTIQRTQQEDSAVYLCASSFKGGKTQYFGPGTRLLVL.